Listed below are T cell receptor beta chains from one sample, sequenced in a study of cytomegalovirus exposure and HLA in healthy donors. Only in-frame clones appear in the TCRdb table, and some are missing; sequencing was by immunoSEQ multiplex PCR. The sample lists fewer than 200,000 clones; about four fifths were seen once. Sequencing was performed on PBMCs. Receptors originate from a woman under 30 in good health and CMV-seronegative. The CDR3 runs from the conserved cysteine through the conserved F or W. A D gene is named only where the DNA matches it firmly. Rows may omit the clone size; those that give it use once, few, many or a size class.

size: once; V: TRBV5-1; D: TRBD2; J: TRBJ2-5; DNA: TGCGCCAGCAGCCAGATAGGGCGGACGACTAGCGGCCAGGAGACCCAGTACTTC; CDR3: CASSQIGRTTSGQETQYF
size: many; V: TRBV6-5; D: TRBD1; J: TRBJ2-6; DNA: TGTGCCAGCGAAAACAGGGGAAGTGGGGCCAACGTCCTGACTTTC; CDR3: CASENRGSGANVLTF
size: NA; V: TRBV9; D: NA; J: TRBJ2-5; DNA: TGTGCCAGCAGCCCTAAATCCCTGGACAGCCAAGAGACCCAGTACTTC; CDR3: CASSPKSLDSQETQYF
size: NA; V: TRBV6-5; D: TRBD1; J: TRBJ2-3; DNA: TGTGCCAGCAGTTCACACAGGGGGCTGACAGATACGCAGTATTTT; CDR3: CASSSHRGLTDTQYF
size: NA; V: TRBV5-4; D: TRBD1; J: TRBJ2-6; DNA: TGTGCCAGCAGCCGGGCTGGGACAGGCCGCCTCGGGGCCAACGTCCTGACTTTC; CDR3: CASSRAGTGRLGANVLTF
size: NA; V: TRBV11-2; D: NA; J: TRBJ2-3; DNA: TGTGCCAGCAGCTTCGGCCGCACGAGGGATGAATACGGGCAGTATTTT; CDR3: CASSFGRTRDEYGQYF
size: NA; V: TRBV28; D: NA; J: TRBJ1-1; DNA: TGTGCCATCAAGACTGGCTTAGGCACTGAAGCTTTCTTT; CDR3: CAIKTGLGTEAFF
size: few; V: TRBV6-5; D: NA; J: TRBJ1-1; DNA: TGTGCCAGCAGTCTAAATCAGGGAGGAACTGAAGCTTTCTTT; CDR3: CASSLNQGGTEAFF
size: NA; V: TRBV4-3; D: NA; J: TRBJ1-5; DNA: TGCGCCAGCAGCCAAGACCCCTTTCCCAATCAGCCCCAGCATTTT; CDR3: CASSQDPFPNQPQHF
size: NA; V: TRBV6-1; D: NA; J: TRBJ2-7; DNA: TGTGCCAGCAGTGAGGCTAGCACCTACGAGCAGTACTTC; CDR3: CASSEASTYEQYF
size: NA; V: TRBV7-9; D: TRBD1; J: TRBJ2-7; DNA: TGTTCCAGCAGCTTAGTCGGGACAGGGACCTACGAGCAGTACTTC; CDR3: CSSSLVGTGTYEQYF
size: NA; V: TRBV28; D: TRBD2; J: TRBJ2-5; DNA: TGTGCCAGCAGTTTATCGGGGGGGAGGCAAGAGACCCAGTACTTC; CDR3: CASSLSGGRQETQYF
size: NA; V: TRBV9; D: NA; J: TRBJ1-2; DNA: TGTGCCAGCAGCACCTCGGACAGCCCACTTGACTATGGCTACACCTTC; CDR3: CASSTSDSPLDYGYTF
size: NA; V: TRBV30; D: TRBD2; J: TRBJ2-3; DNA: TGTGCCTGGAGTATGGGCGGGAGAGGAGATACGCAGTATTTT; CDR3: CAWSMGGRGDTQYF
size: few; V: TRBV2; D: NA; J: TRBJ2-3; DNA: TGTGCCAGCAGGTCGGCGGGGGATACGCAGTATTTT; CDR3: CASRSAGDTQYF
size: NA; V: TRBV28; D: NA; J: TRBJ2-3; DNA: TGTGCCAGCAGTCAAGAAGGGGGACACACAGATACGCAGTATTTT; CDR3: CASSQEGGHTDTQYF
size: once; V: TRBV29-1; D: NA; J: TRBJ2-1; DNA: TGCAGCGTTGATATAGGTTCGCGTAGGGGGGGCTCCTACAATGAGCAGTTCTTC; CDR3: CSVDIGSRRGGSYNEQFF
size: NA; V: TRBV5-8; D: TRBD1; J: TRBJ1-6; DNA: TGTGCCAGCAGCGTTCTGACGGGACAGGGATCGACAAACTTT; CDR3: CASSVLTGQGSTNF
size: NA; V: TRBV28; D: TRBD2; J: TRBJ2-5; DNA: TGTGCCAGCAGTTCGACTAGCGTAGGGGGGGAGACCCAGTACTTC; CDR3: CASSSTSVGGETQYF
size: NA; V: TRBV6-5; D: NA; J: TRBJ1-1; DNA: TGTGCCAGCAGTTACACAGGGTGGGACACTGAAGCTTTCTTT; CDR3: CASSYTGWDTEAFF
size: NA; V: TRBV2; D: NA; J: TRBJ2-2; DNA: TGTGCCAAAAGGGCCCTTTCTTCGAACACCGGGGAGTTGTTTTTT; CDR3: CAKRALSSNTGELFF
size: NA; V: TRBV6-5; D: NA; J: TRBJ1-1; DNA: TGTGCCAGCAGTTACCCACAGGTTGGAACTGAAGCTTTCTTT; CDR3: CASSYPQVGTEAFF